The clone carrying this T cell receptor (beta chain) was seen a handful of times. Its antigen is undetermined. This CDR3 spans 16 amino acids. CDR1 is SEHNR, CDR2 FQNEAQ, per germline (reference sequence). Trimming cost V 4 bases and J 0 bases; bases outside gene matches: 5. Notes on the study in general: In terms of TCR gene usage, tumor memory CD4+ T cells clustered together with blood and lymph node memory CD4+ cells, as well as with lymph node naive CD4+ cells. Greatest tumor Treg TCR overlap was with tumor naive CD4+ cells.

Constant-region reverse primers amplified full-length variable regions, followed by semi-nested Nested Universal Primer A PCR. One entry per CDR3 protein, called by TCRdb with MiXCR from the 5' RACE reads. The data contain over 30,000 distinct CDR3 sequences, 20% to 30% of them singletons. V gene TRBV7-9 combines with J gene TRBJ1-3; 8 bases line up with TRBD1. Sequenced input: naive CD4+ T cells sorted from a lymph node. The subset: naive CD4+ T cells, CD4+CD45RA+CD25-. The TCR originated in a female donor with breast cancer. CDR3 DNA sequence: TGTGCCAGCAGCTCGGACAGGGAAGGCTCTGGAAACACCATATATTTT. The encoded protein is CASSSDREGSGNTIYF. Drawing the rest from reference TRBV7-9 and TRBJ1-3, the complete variable domain is DTGVSQNPRHKITKRGQNVTFRCDPISEHNRLYWYRQTLGQGPEFLTYFQNEAQLEKSRLLSDRFSAERPKGSFSTLEIQRTEQGDSAMYLCASSSDREGSGNTIYFGEGSWLTVV.